This paragraph covers one T cell receptor beta chain sequence. Its antigen is currently unknown. Repertoires were generated with immunoSEQ multiplex PCR, while TCRdb's copy carries only in-frame clones and drops some. Here the sample spans 60,000 to 80,000 clones, about 90% being singletons. This specimen belongs to a study of T cell responses to AZD1222 COVID-19 vaccine. Study results and limitations: Clonal diversity may have been underestimated in mostly white British donors.

Sequenced material: peripheral blood, taken on day 0 of AZD1222 vaccination. This receptor was taken from an adult in good health.

This CDR3 is CASSLAMTSGANVLTF. The CDR3 coding sequence is TGTGCCAGCAGCTTGGCCATGACATCTGGGGCCAACGTCCTGACTTTC. This chain joins TRBV5-8 and TRBJ2-6; no clear D gene. In germline, CDR1 is SGHTS, CDR2 YDEGEE. V shed 0 bases and J shed 1 base, with 8 bases lying between them. The CDR3 has 16 residues.